These 24 T cell receptor beta chains share one sample of origin, sequenced in a study of T cells after yellow fever vaccination. One entry per CDR3 protein, called by TCRdb with MiXCR from the 5' RACE reads. The table lists 120,000 or so distinct CDR3 sequences, under 9% of them singletons. Sample: CD8+ T cells sorted from PBMCs, taken on the day of the yellow fever booster vaccination. Source of these receptors: a young man who received the YFV17D yellow fever vaccine.

V is TRBV27 and J is TRBJ2-1; TRBD2 matches 7 bases. This CDR3 comprises 12 residues. CDR1 MNHEY and CDR2 SMNVEV come from the germline V gene (reference sequence). The trim removed 4 bases at V and 8 bases at J, leaving 2 bases unmatched. CDR3 bases: TGTGCCAGCAGTTGGGGAGGGCATGAGCAGTTCTTC. Its translation: CASSWGGHEQFF.

This clonotype was counted a few times. CDR3 DNA sequence: TGCAGTGCTAGAGCAGGGTCGCAGGGTGGACGACCCCTCCACTTT. It translates to CSARAGSQGGRPLHF. The V and J genes are TRBV20-1 and TRBJ1-6; perhaps TRBD1 as D (5 bases). Trimming took off 1 base at V and 12 bases at J, with 19 bases between the two ends. The CDR3 has 15 residues. Germline CDR1 DFQATT, CDR2 SNEGSKA (reference sequence).

The rearrangement uses TRBV6-2 or TRBV6-3 and TRBJ2-7; perhaps D is TRBD1 or TRBD2 (5 bases each). Germline V CDR1 and CDR2: MNHEY, SVGEGT. The germline V and J ends were trimmed by 2 bases and 0 bases, with 17 bases remaining between them. The CDR3 is 17 residues long. The CDR3 loop reads CASSYDLIGASSYEQYV. DNA for the CDR3: TGTGCCAGCAGTTACGATCTCATCGGGGCAAGCTCCTACGAGCAGTACGTC.

This clonotype was counted ten times or more. This chain connects TRBV5-1 to TRBJ2-1; possibly TRBD2 for D (5 bases). Trimming removed 0 bases at V and 0 bases at J, with 7 bases between. Germline-derived CDR1 and CDR2 are SGHRS and YFSETQ. The CDR3 is 15 residues long. CDR3 coding DNA: TGCGCCAGCAGCTTGGCCGGGGACTCCTACAATGAGCAGTTCTTC. Encoded protein: CASSLAGDSYNEQFF.

The rearrangement links TRBV27 to TRBJ1-1; no definite D call. V lost 0 bases and J 6 bases, leaving 8 bases between the germline ends. The germline V gene encodes CDR1 MNHEY and CDR2 SMNVEV (reference sequence). CDR3 length equals 13 residues. The CDR3 region has the DNA TGTGCCAGCAGTTTATCAAGGAGGGCTGAAGCTTTCTTT. Translating it yields CASSLSRRAEAFF.

This clonotype was counted between two and nine times. This chain uses TRBV27 with TRBJ2-7; 7 bases match TRBD1. From germline, CDR1 is MNHEY and CDR2 SMNVEV (reference sequence). The ends lost 4 bases at V and 0 bases at J; junction bases unmatched: 3. The CDR3 is 14 residues long. CDR3 sequence: CASSSTGSSYEQYV. The CDR3 DNA follows: TGTGCCAGCAGTTCGACAGGGAGCTCCTACGAGCAGTACGTC.

The rearrangement links TRBV4-3 to TRBJ2-5; 9 bases fit TRBD2. V dropped 4 bases and J dropped 1; count of bases not matched to a gene: 10. This CDR3 has 17 amino acids. CDR1 and CDR2 from the germline V gene are LGHNA and YSLEER. CDR3 in amino acids: CASSPGGFSGGQETQYF. CDR3 DNA: TGCGCCAGCAGCCCCGGGGGATTTAGCGGGGGCCAAGAGACCCAGTACTTC.

There are a few counts of this clonotype. J is TRBJ2-3 and V is TRBV7-8; perhaps TRBD2 as D (5 bases). The germline V gene has CDR1 SGHVS and CDR2 FQNEAQ. CDR3 length equals 16 residues. The V gene lost 1 base and the J gene lost 2 bases, with 13 bases spanning the gap. The CDR3 DNA reads TGTGCCAGCAGCTTAGGCACGCGGGCCTTCACAGATACGCAGTATTTT. Residues: CASSLGTRAFTDTQYF.

This clonotype appeared a few times. The chain links TRBV4-3 to TRBJ1-4; D is unresolved. This CDR3 spans 19 amino acids. Trimming shortened V by 3 bases and J by 3 bases, and 23 bases separated the two germline ends. In germline, CDR1 is LGHNA, CDR2 YSLEER. The CDR3 DNA is TGCGCCAGCAGCCATTTGGGCACAGCCGACACTCCAGCTAATGAAAAACTGTTTTTT. Residues: CASSHLGTADTPANEKLFF.

The chain combines TRBV20-1 with TRBJ1-1; D might be TRBD1 (6 bases). V was shortened by 3 bases and J by 1 base, with 21 bases between the two germline ends. Germline CDR1 reads DFQATT; CDR2 reads SNEGSKA (reference sequence). The CDR3 consists of 17 residues. The CDR3 sequence is CSARDRRWGSGNTEAFF. In DNA, the CDR3 is TGCAGTGCTAGGGACAGACGGTGGGGTAGTGGGAACACTGAAGCTTTCTTT.

This clonotype was counted ten times or more. The V gene is TRBV6-5, the J gene TRBJ1-5; the D gene is possibly TRBD1 (6 bases). The CDR3 spans 14 residues. CDR1 and CDR2 (germline): MNHEY, SVGAGI. The V and J ends lost 6 bases and 6 bases respectively, with 15 bases between them. CDR3 DNA sequence: TGTGCCAGCAGCCCCTCGGACAGTCCTCAGCCCCAGCATTTT. Translated: CASSPSDSPQPQHF.

This clonotype was counted only a few times. This CDR3 reads CATHPGRVSSYNEQFF. In DNA, the CDR3 is TGTGCCACCCACCCCGGCAGGGTAAGCTCCTACAATGAGCAGTTCTTC. The chain joins TRBV12-3 or TRBV12-4 to TRBJ2-1, with D maybe TRBD1 (5 bases). V lost 10 bases, J lost 0 bases, and 19 bases lay in between. CDR3 length: 16 amino acids.

The rearrangement links TRBV15 to TRBJ1-6, with D hard to call. Germline V gene lookup returns CDR1 LNHNV and CDR2 YYDKDF (reference sequence). Trimming left V 3 bases short and J 5 bases short, with 8 bases between. The CDR3 length is 14 residues. CDR3 sequence reads: CATSSHGDNSPLHF. The CDR3 nucleotides are TGTGCCACCAGCAGCCACGGGGATAATTCACCCCTCCACTTT.

The rearrangement joins TRBV5-1 to TRBJ2-2; the D gene is possibly TRBD2 (5 bases). V lost 0 bases, J lost 3 bases, and 9 bases lay in between. The CDR3 sequence is 15 residues long. In germline, CDR1 is SGHRS, CDR2 YFSETQ. CDR3 region: CASSLVTTYTGELFF. In DNA form, the CDR3 reads TGCGCCAGCAGCTTGGTGACTACCTACACCGGGGAGCTGTTTTTT. Together with reference TRBV5-1 and TRBJ2-2, the CDR3 gives the full variable domain: KAGVTQTPRYLIKTRGQQVTLSCSPISGHRSVSWYQQTPGQGLQFLFEYFSETQRNKGNFPGRFSGRQFSNSRSEMNVSTLELGDSALYLCASSLVTTYTGELFFGEGSRLTVL.

This clonotype came up a few times. The rearrangement joins TRBV6-2 or TRBV6-3 to TRBJ2-5; D may be TRBD2 (5 bases). Germline CDR1 is MNHEY and CDR2 is SVGEGT. The CDR3 contains 14 residues. Trimming cost V 2 bases and J 0 bases, with 7 bases left between them. CDR3 protein: CASSYGRDQETQYF. The CDR3 DNA follows: TGTGCCAGCAGTTACGGGCGGGACCAAGAGACCCAGTACTTC.

The V and J genes are TRBV7-8 and TRBJ2-3, with 10 nucleotides matching TRBD2. CDR1 SGHVS and CDR2 FQNEAQ come from the germline V gene. This CDR3 is 15 amino acids long. J was trimmed by 6 bases and V by 2 bases; bases with no gene match: 5. CDR3 nucleotide sequence: TGTGCCAGCAGCTTATATGCTAGCGGGGGTGATACGCAGTATTTT. Amino acid sequence: CASSLYASGGDTQYF.

V is TRBV4-1 and J is TRBJ2-2, with D uncertain. The ends were cut back, 1 base at V and 7 bases at J, with 13 bases in the middle. The CDR3 is 15 residues long. Per the germline V gene, CDR1 is MGHRA and CDR2 is YSYEKL. CDR3 loop: CASSQVGSPNGELFF. The CDR3, as DNA: TGCGCCAGCAGCCAAGTGGGGTCCCCAAACGGGGAGCTGTTTTTT.

The chain joins TRBV4-1 to TRBJ2-1; 9 bases line up with TRBD2. CDR1 is MGHRA and CDR2 is YSYEKL in the germline V gene. Trimming cost V 0 bases and J 4 bases; bases outside gene matches: 7. The CDR3 has 17 amino acids. CDR3 sequence: CASSQDPASGVYNEQFF. CDR3 sequence (DNA): TGCGCCAGCAGCCAAGATCCCGCTAGCGGGGTGTACAATGAGCAGTTCTTC.

This clonotype was counted between two and nine times. The V gene is TRBV27, the J gene TRBJ2-7, with D possibly matching TRBD1 (6 bases). Looked up from germline, CDR1 is MNHEY and CDR2 is SMNVEV (reference sequence). CDR3 size: 14 residues. The germline V and J ends were trimmed by 0 bases and 3 bases, with 9 bases remaining between them. Written as DNA, the CDR3 is TGTGCCAGCAGTTTATCCGCAGGGGACTACGAGCAGTACTTC. Translated, it gives CASSLSAGDYEQYF.

This clonotype occurred many times. The J gene is TRBJ2-3, the V gene TRBV4-3, with TRBD1 as a possible D gene (7 bases). The germline V gene has CDR1 LGHNA and CDR2 YSLEER. This CDR3 has 15 amino acids. V shed 4 bases and J shed 3 bases, with 14 bases lying between them. The CDR3 protein is CASSLRQGGTDTQYF. CDR3 DNA: TGCGCCAGCAGCCTCAGACAGGGAGGTACAGATACGCAGTATTTT.

This rearrangement joins TRBV5-1 to TRBJ1-2, with 12 bases matching TRBD1. Unmatched junction bases numbered 7, after V lost 4 bases and J lost 6 bases. Per the germline V gene, CDR1 is SGHRS and CDR2 is YFSETQ. The CDR3 spans 15 residues. The CDR3 loop reads CASSPPGQGAHGYTF. CDR3 DNA sequence: TGCGCCAGCAGCCCCCCGGGACAGGGGGCGCATGGCTACACCTTC.

The genes are TRBV4-1 and TRBJ1-6; 8 bases match TRBD1. CDR1 and CDR2 from the germline V gene are MGHRA and YSYEKL. Germline trimming cut 4 bases from V and 7 bases from J; bases unmatched to any gene: 6. The CDR3 is made up of 15 amino acids. The CDR3, as DNA: TGCGCCAGCAGCCCAATGACAGGGGTGAATTCACCCCTCCACTTT. It specifies CASSPMTGVNSPLHF.

The table lists this clonotype with a few counts. V gene TRBV14 combines with J gene TRBJ2-7; 9 positions match TRBD1. CDR1 is SGHDN, CDR2 FVKESK, per germline. Unmatched junction bases numbered 4, after V lost 1 base and J lost 3 bases. The CDR3 covers 15 residues. As DNA, the CDR3 is TGTGCCAGCAGCCAAGGTTCGGGACAGGGCTACGAGCAGTACTTC. It translates to CASSQGSGQGYEQYF.

This clonotype was observed a few times. The chain joins TRBV12-3 or TRBV12-4 to TRBJ1-1, with no clear D. The V gene lost 8 bases and the J gene lost 11 bases, with 15 bases spanning the gap. The CDR3 totals 11 residues. The CDR3 DNA reads TGTGCCAGCGGAGAGTTGAGCAGCGCTTTCTTT. Translating gives CASGELSSAFF.